This T cell receptor beta chain is drawn from a study of low-dose radiotherapy and immunotherapy resistance in tumors. Study overall: Cyclophosphamide was given intravenously at 200 mg/m2 every two weeks, and each dose came one day before radiation and immunotherapy. Patients took aspirin (300 mg orally, daily) for four cycles beginning at cycle 1 day 1.

Time point noted: after trial treatment. Sample treatment: LDRT plus nivolumab, ipilimumab, low-dose cyclophosphamide and aspirin (RACIN trial). This clonotype was detected many times. In germline, CDR1 is MNHEY, CDR2 SMNVEV (reference sequence). The CDR3 runs to 15 residues. V shed 8 bases, J shed 6 bases, and the junction held 12 bases outside the gene matches. TRAV and TRBV primers primed cDNA for both TCRalpha and TCRbeta. Both a constant-region primer and a V-primer adapter served to amplify TCRs across about 20 PCR cycles. From the reads, TCRdb called clonotypes with MiXCR, one entry per CDR3 protein. This table has 30,000 or so distinct CDR3 sequences, less than 65% appearing once.

The sequence was collected from a male donor with gallbladder cancer. This chain links TRBV27 with TRBJ2-7; 11 bases align to TRBD1. Sample: PBMCs, taken after low-dose radiotherapy plus immunotherapy. CDR3 protein: CASRIHGTGGREQYF. DNA of the CDR3: TGTGCCAGCCGAATCCACGGGACAGGGGGGCGCGAGCAGTACTTC.